The 8 T cell receptor beta chains listed next were all sequenced from one sample in a study of blood T cells in healthy people across ages. Next came a second PCR, run for roughly 6 to 11 cycles, which used a sample-barcoded 5' primer along with a J-beta primer mix. TCRdb re-analysed the 5' RACE reads in MiXCR, keeping a single row per CDR3 protein. In the table there are about 1 million distinct CDR3 sequences, roughly 45% of which are singletons. Sequencing was performed on blood. The origin of the receptors is a woman aged 55-70 years in good health.

This chain connects TRBV10-3 to TRBJ2-1, with TRBD2 matching 9 bases. The V gene's germline CDR1 is ENHRY and CDR2 SYGVKD. V lost 10 bases, J lost 7 bases, and 11 bases stayed unmatched. The CDR3 extends over 14 amino acids. CDR3 protein: CATHFSGSGNEQFF. In nucleotides, the CDR3 is TGTGCCACACACTTTAGCGGGAGTGGTAATGAGCAGTTCTTC.

V and J are TRBV12-3 or TRBV12-4 and TRBJ2-1, with 14 bases fitting TRBD2. Trimming removed 4 bases from V and 8 bases from J; junction bases left unmatched: 4. The CDR3 totals 15 residues. The CDR3 coding sequence is TGTGCCAGCAGTTCGGGACTAGCGGGAGTCTATGAGCAGTTCTTC. It codes for CASSSGLAGVYEQFF.

The gene calls are TRBV29-1 and TRBJ2-5; 10 positions match TRBD1. The closer fit of TRBJ2-7 to the DNA end suggests the J call may be wrong. The length of the CDR3 is 13 residues. CDR1 SQVTM and CDR2 ANQGSEA come from the germline V gene. CDR3 sequence: CSVDGTGDYEQYF. The CDR3 DNA sequence: TGCAGCGTTGATGGGACAGGGGACTACGAGCAGTACTTC.

This chain connects TRBV30 to TRBJ1-5, with a possible D match to TRBD1 (6 bases). Germline V gene data show CDR1 as GTSNPN and CDR2 as SVGIG (reference sequence). The CDR3 has 14 amino acids. V was trimmed by 4 bases and J by 3 bases, leaving 13 bases between them. CDR3 in DNA: TGTGCCTGGACTCAAGGACAGCCCAATCAGCCCCAGCATTTT. Residues: CAWTQGQPNQPQHF.

The chain employs TRBV10-3 and TRBJ2-5; D may be TRBD2 (7 bases). Trimming removed 4 bases from V and 11 bases from J, with 17 bases in between. Looked up from germline, CDR1 is ENHRY and CDR2 is SYGVKD. This CDR3 spans 13 amino acids. The CDR3 spells CAISGGGAGEQYF. The CDR3 region has the DNA TGTGCCATCAGTGGAGGGGGGGCGGGTGAGCAGTACTTC.

The DNA of the CDR3 is TGTGCCAGCAGCCAAGACCCGGGCTCCTACAATGAGCAGTTCTTC. Protein sequence: CASSQDPGSYNEQFF. The V and J genes are TRBV3-1 and TRBJ2-1; D gene ambiguous. Germline assignment: CDR1 LGHDT and CDR2 YNNKEL (reference sequence). V was clipped by 0 bases and J by 0 bases, with 6 bases between them. The CDR3 contains 15 residues.

To note about this clonotype: Germline is not matched at one junction end, which may reflect a read error. The gene calls are TRBV12-5 and TRBJ2-1; D may be TRBD2 (5 bases). The CDR3 covers 13 residues. Looked up from germline, CDR1 is LGHNT and CDR2 is FRNRAP. The CDR3 sequence is CASGLQVRDEQLF. In DNA form, the CDR3 reads TGTGCTAGTGGTTTGCAGGTCCGGGATGAGCAGTTATTC.

A few counts support this clonotype. The CDR3 nucleotides are TGTGCCACCAGCAGAGAGAGGCGGGCAACTACGAGCTCCTACAATGAGCAGTTCTTC. This gives the protein CATSRERRATTSSYNEQFF. The gene calls are TRBV15 and TRBJ2-1, with a possible D match to TRBD2 (5 bases). V was pared by 0 bases and J by 0 bases, with 18 bases between. Germline assignment: CDR1 LNHNV and CDR2 YYDKDF (reference sequence). This CDR3 contains 19 residues.